This entry concerns a single TCR beta chain. Its antigen is not known. Assay: immunoSEQ multiplex PCR; the TCRdb copy retains only in-frame clones and omits some. Altogether about 40,000 clones are present, approximately 89% being singletons, with the ten largest covering under 1.5%. This CDR3 contains 14 residues. The V gene end was trimmed by 7 bases and the J gene end by 4 bases; junction bases not matched to a gene: 5. Germline V gives CDR1 MNHEY, CDR2 SVGAGI. These data belong to a study of T cells in narcolepsy. Study-level information: Enrolled donors included narcolepsy type 1 or type 2 patients and healthy controls. Overall study results and limits: No autoreactive T cell clone sequences appeared in some memory CD4+ repertoires. Comparing one patient's CSF and blood CD4+ clonotypes highlighted HCRT- and TRIB2-specific autoreactive clonotypes. Healthy controls reportedly lacked the autoreactive clonotypes serially found in patients' blood.

The sequence was obtained from a human donor with narcolepsy. The gene calls are TRBV6-5 and TRBJ2-2; TRBD2 agrees at 8 bases. Material: CD45RA- memory CD4+ T cells from PBMCs. CDR3 sequence (DNA): TGTGCCAGCAAAGCGGGAGCCCCCACCGGGGAGCTGTTTTTT. As protein: CASKAGAPTGELFF.